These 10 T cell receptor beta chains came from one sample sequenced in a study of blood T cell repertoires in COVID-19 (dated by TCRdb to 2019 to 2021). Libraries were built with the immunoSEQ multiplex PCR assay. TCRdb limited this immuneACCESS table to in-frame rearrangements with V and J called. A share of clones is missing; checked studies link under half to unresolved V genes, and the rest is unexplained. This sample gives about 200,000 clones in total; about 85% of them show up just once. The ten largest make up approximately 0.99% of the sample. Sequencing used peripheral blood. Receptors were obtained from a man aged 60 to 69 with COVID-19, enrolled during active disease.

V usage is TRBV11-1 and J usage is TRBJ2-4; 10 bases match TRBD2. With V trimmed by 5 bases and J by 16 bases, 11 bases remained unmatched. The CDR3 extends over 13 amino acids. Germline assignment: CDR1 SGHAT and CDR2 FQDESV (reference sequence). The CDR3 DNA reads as TGTGCCAGCAGCACCGGACTAGCGGCCCCCTACTACTTC. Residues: CASSTGLAAPYYF.

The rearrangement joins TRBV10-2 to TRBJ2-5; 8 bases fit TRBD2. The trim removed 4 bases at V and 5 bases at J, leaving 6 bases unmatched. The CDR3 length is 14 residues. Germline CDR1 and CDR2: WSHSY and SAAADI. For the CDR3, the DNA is TGCGCCAGCAGTGCTGCGGGGGGCGCGGAGACCCAGTACTTC. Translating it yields CASSAAGGAETQYF.

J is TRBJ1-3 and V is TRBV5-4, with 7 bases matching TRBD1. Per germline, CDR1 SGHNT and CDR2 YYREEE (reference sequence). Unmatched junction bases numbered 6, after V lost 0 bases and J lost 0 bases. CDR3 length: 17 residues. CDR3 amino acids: CASSLVGTADSGNTIYF. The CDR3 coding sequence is TGTGCCAGCAGCTTGGTAGGGACAGCAGACTCTGGAAACACCATATATTTT.

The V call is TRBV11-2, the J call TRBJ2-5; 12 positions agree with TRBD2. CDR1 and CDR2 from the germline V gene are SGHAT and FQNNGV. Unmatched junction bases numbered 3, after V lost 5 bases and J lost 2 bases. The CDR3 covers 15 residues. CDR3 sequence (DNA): TGTGCCAGCAGCCGGACTAGCGGGGCGCAAGAGACCCAGTACTTC. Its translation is CASSRTSGAQETQYF.

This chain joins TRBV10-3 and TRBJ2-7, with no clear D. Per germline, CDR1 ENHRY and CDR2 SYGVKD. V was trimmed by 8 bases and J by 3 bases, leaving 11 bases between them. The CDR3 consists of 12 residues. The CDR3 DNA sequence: TGTGCCATCCGTACTTTAAACTACGAGCAGTACTTC. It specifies CAIRTLNYEQYF.

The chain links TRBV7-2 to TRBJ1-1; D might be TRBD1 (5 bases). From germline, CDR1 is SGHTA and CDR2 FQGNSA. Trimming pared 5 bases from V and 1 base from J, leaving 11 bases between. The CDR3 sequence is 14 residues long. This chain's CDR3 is CASSPWQGNTEAFF. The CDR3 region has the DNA TGTGCCAGCAGCCCATGGCAGGGGAACACTGAAGCTTTCTTT.

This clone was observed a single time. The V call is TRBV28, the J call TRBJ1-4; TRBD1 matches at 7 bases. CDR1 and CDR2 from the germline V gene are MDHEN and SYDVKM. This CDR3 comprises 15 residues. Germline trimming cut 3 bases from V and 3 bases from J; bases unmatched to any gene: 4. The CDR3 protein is CASSFLQGPNEKLFF. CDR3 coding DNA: TGTGCCAGCAGTTTCTTACAGGGGCCTAATGAAAAACTGTTTTTT.

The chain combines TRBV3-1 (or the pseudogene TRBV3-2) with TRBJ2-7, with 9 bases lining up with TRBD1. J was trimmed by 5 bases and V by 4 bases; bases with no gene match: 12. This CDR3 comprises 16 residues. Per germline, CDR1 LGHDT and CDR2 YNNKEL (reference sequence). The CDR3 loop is CASSPVPGQGTHEQYF. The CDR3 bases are TGTGCCAGCAGCCCCGTCCCGGGACAGGGAACCCACGAGCAGTACTTC.

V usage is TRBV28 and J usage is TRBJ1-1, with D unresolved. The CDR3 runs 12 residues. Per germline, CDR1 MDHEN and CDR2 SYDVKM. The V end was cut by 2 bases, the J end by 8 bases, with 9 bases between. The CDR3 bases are TGTGCCAGCAGTTTACAGGCCCCGGAAGCTTTCTTT. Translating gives CASSLQAPEAFF.

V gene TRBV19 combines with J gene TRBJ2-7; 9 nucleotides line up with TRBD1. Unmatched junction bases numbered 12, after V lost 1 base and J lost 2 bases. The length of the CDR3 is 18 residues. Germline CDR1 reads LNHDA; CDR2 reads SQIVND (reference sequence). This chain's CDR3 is CASSIGRATGTGTYEQYF. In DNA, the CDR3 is TGTGCCAGTAGTATAGGGAGGGCGACCGGGACAGGGACCTACGAGCAGTACTTC.